The present T cell receptor (beta chain) was sequenced within a study of cytomegalovirus exposure and HLA in healthy donors. Study observations and caveats: Upon later analysis, HLA-associated TCR beta chains proved more clonally expanded than other, equally common chains.

Vbeta (60) and Jbeta (13) primers were used in the PCR. Generated by immunoSEQ multiplex PCR, the TCRdb table keeps only in-frame clones and is missing some. The table lists roughly 130,000 clones, roughly 82% of them singletons, with just under 3% in the top ten. Comment on this clone: Its specificity is not known.

The sequenced sample consisted of PBMCs. The origin of this receptor is a woman aged 18-29 years in good health and CMV-seropositive.

The CDR3 region is CASSLVGGDPLEQYF. CDR3 DNA: TGTGCCAGCAGCTTAGTTGGAGGTGACCCCCTGGAGCAGTACTTC. J is TRBJ2-7 and V is TRBV11-2; D possibly corresponds to TRBD2 (5 bases). The CDR3 spans 15 residues. Deletions cut 1 base from V and 7 bases from J, with 17 bases between. Germline CDR1 and CDR2: SGHAT and FQNNGV.